Reported below is one T cell receptor beta chain. It has no known antigen specificity. Base qualities are not at hand, and no much larger clone is one base apart. The germline V and J ends show losses of 4 bases and 2 bases respectively, and no gene match explains 10 bases of the junction. CDR1 SGHRS and CDR2 YFSETQ are derived from the germline V gene. The CDR3 has 16 amino acids, counting the end cysteine and phenylalanine. The DNA shown is the 48-base CDR3, in frame from base 1. Genomic DNA was extracted from sorted cells with the Quick-DNA Microprep Kit. TCRbeta DNA was amplified with the immunoSEQ hsTCRbeta kit following the manufacturer's protocol. An Illumina MiSeq instrument was used to sequence the TCRbeta libraries. Per the authors' processing: Following removal of out-of-frame sequences, 2 million to 2.5 million distinct TCRbeta sequences were retained, with an average of roughly 70,000 per individual. Two values were used to score each individual: the count of 150 to 200 previously reported CMV-associated TCRbeta sequences and the total count of productive distinct TCRbeta sequences. A beta-binomial model was reimplemented in Python, and scikit-learn random forests with default parameters were trained on US cohort data. On the Belgian cohort, classifier performance was reported as the median AUC, along with percentile confidence intervals, across 10,000 bootstrap iterations. Here the immuneACCESS table is served through TCRdb, limited to in-frame sequences with V and J called. Missing clones are a known gap in these copies; in checked studies unresolved V genes cover under half, and the rest lacks a known reason. V, J and clone size are those of that table, while D and trimming were read from the DNA. A total of almost 55,000 clones appear in this sample, about 80% of them only once. The ten most abundant clones make up roughly 1.5% of the sample.

Single viable CD3+CD4+CD8-CD45RO+ cells were sorted as memory CD4+ T cells on a FACSAria II. To determine CMV serostatus, a Roche Elecsys assay was used that detects serum IgG against CMV pp150, pp28, p38 and p52. After the samples were thawed, total CD4+ T cells were enriched through positive selection using CD4 magnetic microbeads. The samples came from a different study that was designed specifically to examine the CD4+ T cell memory repertoire. Following standard operating procedures, peripheral blood mononuclear cells were isolated and cryopreserved, while serum was kept at -80 degrees C. Staining used CD3-PerCP (BW264/56), CD4-APC (RPA-T4), CD45RO-PE (UCHT1) and CD8-Pacific Orange (3B5) antibodies, with Sytox blue excluding non-viable cells. This sample was taken from a study of memory CD4+ T cells and cytomegalovirus serostatus (dated by TCRdb to the late 2010s). Looking at the study overall: The cohort included around 33 healthy adults from Belgium, of whom 9 were CMV seropositive and approximately 24 were CMV seronegative. To replicate a published TCR-based CMV serostatus classifier, the study sequenced CD4+ memory TCRbeta repertoires from a Belgian cohort whose cytomegalovirus serostatus was known.

Study-wide conclusions, independent of this receptor: The results were interpreted as suggesting that the CMV-associated TCR signature is largely present in the CD4+ memory repertoire. Of under 200 previously reported CMV-associated TCRbeta sequences, 67 appeared in the CD4+ memory repertoires, each in one to five individuals. For CMV serostatus prediction, a median bootstrapped AUC of about 0.94 was reached with the original framework, and a median bootstrapped AUC of approximately 0.89 was reached with a US-trained random forest. On the Belgian cohort, the classifier based on the original framework reached a median bootstrapped AUC of nearly 0.97, with a 95% CI of 0.76-1.00. Only CD4+CD45RO+ memory cells were sequenced, unlike the original study, which covered naive and memory CD4+ and CD8+ populations.

Sequenced: memory CD4+ T cells from blood. Rearrangement joined TRBV5-1 to TRBJ2-7; TRBD1 fits 9 bases in the junction. The sequence derives from an adult in good health and CMV-seronegative. Here is the DNA: TGCGCCAGCAGCGCACGGACAGGGGCGGCTCCCTACGAGCAGTACTTC. Its translation is CASSARTGAAPYEQYF.